This TCR beta chain comes out of a study of blood T cell repertoires in COVID-19. As for the study in general: T cells, B-cell-depleted T cells, or PBMCs supplied cDNA or gDNA.

Profiling relied on immunoSEQ multiplex PCR, and the TCRdb table lists in-frame clones only, not all of them. The sample contains about 73,000 clones, over 60% of which appear only once. CDR1 and CDR2 from the germline V gene are MDHEN and SYDVKM. Unmatched junction bases numbered 7, after V lost 3 bases and J lost 3 bases. There are 15 residues in the CDR3. Sequencing input: peripheral blood. This TCR derives from a man between 65 and 85 years old with COVID-19, enrolled during active disease. V and J are TRBV28 and TRBJ2-7; 8 bases match TRBD1. The CDR3 is CASSFQRQGIYEQYF. The CDR3 coding sequence is TGTGCCAGCAGTTTTCAACGACAGGGGATCTACGAGCAGTACTTC.